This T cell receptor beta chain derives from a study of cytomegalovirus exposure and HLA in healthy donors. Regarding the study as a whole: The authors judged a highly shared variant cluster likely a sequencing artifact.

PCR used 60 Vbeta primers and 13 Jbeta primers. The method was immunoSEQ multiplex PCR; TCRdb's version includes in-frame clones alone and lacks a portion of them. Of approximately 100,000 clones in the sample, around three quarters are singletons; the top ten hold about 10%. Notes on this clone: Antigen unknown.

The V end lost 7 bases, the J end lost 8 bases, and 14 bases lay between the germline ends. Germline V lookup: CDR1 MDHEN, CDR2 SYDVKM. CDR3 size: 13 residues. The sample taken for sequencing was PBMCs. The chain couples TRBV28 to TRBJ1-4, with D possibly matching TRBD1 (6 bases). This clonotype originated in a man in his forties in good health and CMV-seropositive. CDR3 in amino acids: CASIRGGQEKLFF. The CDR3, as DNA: TGTGCCAGCATAAGGGGGGGCCAAGAAAAACTGTTTTTT.